The clone carrying this T cell receptor (beta chain) was detected only a few times. Its cognate antigen is unknown. Trimming shortened V by 6 bases and J by 4 bases, and 19 bases separated the two germline ends. CDR1 is DFQATT and CDR2 is SNEGSKA in the germline V gene (reference sequence). The CDR3 is 14 residues long. This entry belongs to a study of identical twins. After template switching added a universal primer site, the resulting cDNA carried unique molecular identifiers. TCRdb independently ran MiXCR on the 5' RACE reads; one entry per CDR3 protein. Here the sample spans about 200,000 distinct CDR3 sequences, 6% to 9% being singletons. Study-level results: Researchers reported excess low generation probability among twin-shared out-of-frame alpha sequences. Diverse VJ usage suggested most zero-insertion clonotypes were not invariant T cells. Out-of-frame TCR alpha sharing in monozygotic twins exceeded recombination model predictions.

These sequences were also reported in another study, on yellow fever vaccine responses in identical twins.

The chain combines TRBV20-1 with TRBJ2-7; D is unresolved. Specimen: memory (CD45RO+) T cells sorted from blood. The sequence was obtained from a woman aged 18-35 years in good health. The CDR3 loop is CSAMLPLAEYEQYF. CDR3 coding DNA: TGCAGTGCCATGCTCCCACTTGCTGAATACGAGCAGTACTTC.